A single T cell receptor (beta chain) is shown here with its context. The sample is drawn from a study of blood T cell repertoires in COVID-19. Study as a whole: COVID-19 samples, acute and convalescent, were from the United States, Italy and Spain. The cDNA or gDNA used as material had been derived from T cells, B-cell-depleted T cells, or PBMCs.

Per the study methods: The authors estimated nucleated cell counts from reference gene primer amplification. Some clones are missing from TCRdb's copy, which holds only in-frame ones; the method was immunoSEQ multiplex PCR. From that table come the V and J calls and clone size; the DNA was used to work out D and trimming. The sample carries 150,000 to 200,000 clones, about four fifths recorded once. Germline values: CDR1 LNHDA, CDR2 SQIVND (reference sequence). CDR3 size: 15 residues. The V gene end was trimmed by 4 bases and the J gene end by 4 bases; junction bases not matched to a gene: 7. This receptor was identified in a woman of 80 years or more with acute or convalescent COVID-19. The rearrangement joins TRBV19 to TRBJ2-3; 8 bases line up with TRBD2. Material: peripheral blood. In nucleotides, the CDR3 is TGTGCCAGTAGTACCAACGGGGGGGTGCCAGATACGCAGTATTTT. This encodes CASSTNGGVPDTQYF.